The sequence of this TCR beta chain was determined in a study of blood T cells in healthy people across ages. It was with a sample-barcoded 5' primer and a J-beta primer mix that a second PCR of about 6 to 12 cycles was run. TCRdb reprocessed the 5' RACE reads with MiXCR, giving one entry per CDR3 protein. The table includes fewer than 750,000 distinct CDR3 sequences, over 40% detected once. Trimming removed 8 bases from V and 5 bases from J, with 7 bases in between. CDR1 and CDR2 (germline): MDHEN, SYDVKM. The CDR3 totals 11 residues. This clonotype was seen many times. This TCR was sampled from a woman aged 80 or older in good health. This chain connects TRBV28 to TRBJ2-4; D gene unclear. Sample: blood. The DNA of the CDR3 is TGTGCCAGCCGCGTGGAAAACATTCAGTACTTC. Translating gives CASRVENIQYF.